Presented here are 26 T cell receptor beta chains from one specimen sequenced in a study of blood T cells in healthy people across ages. Using a J-beta primer mix together with a sample-barcoded 5' primer, a second PCR was run for roughly 6 to 11 cycles. One entry per CDR3 protein, called by TCRdb with MiXCR from the 5' RACE reads. The data hold 750,000 to 1,000,000 distinct CDR3 sequences, with roughly 29% observed a single time. A further study also used this sample, focusing on T cells of mothers and their children.

Sequenced material: blood. These receptors originate from a woman in her thirties or forties in good health.

The CDR3 bases are TGTGCCAGCAGCTTCCGTGCGACCCAGTACTTC. It yields the protein CASSFRATQYF. The chain is built from TRBV7-9 and TRBJ2-5; D is unresolved. This CDR3 comprises 11 residues. V was cut by 3 bases and J by 7 bases, with 6 bases left in between. Germline loops: CDR1 SEHNR, CDR2 FQNEAQ (reference sequence).

Details on this clonotype: One base away lies a much larger clone, so this may be a sequencing read error. The CDR3 does not close with the conserved phenylalanine or tryptophan, likely indicating a read error. V and J are TRBV20-1 and TRBJ2-5; 11 nucleotides match TRBD2. CDR3 length: 15 amino acids. Germline lookup yields CDR1 DFQATT and CDR2 SNEGSKA (reference sequence). V was clipped by 3 bases and J by 0 bases; unmatched bases: 3. This chain's CDR3 is CSARGLAEYQETQYL. The CDR3 region has the DNA TGCAGTGCTAGGGGACTAGCGGAGTACCAAGAGACCCAGTACCTC.

This clonotype was counted many times. The chain combines TRBV12-3 or TRBV12-4 with TRBJ2-1; the match to TRBD1 covers 7 bases. The CDR3 loop spans 15 amino acids. V lost 3 bases and J lost 5; bases outside the gene matches: 7. In nucleotides, the CDR3 is TGTGCCAGCAGTTTCCTGACAGGGATCCACAATGAGCAGTTCTTC. Protein: CASSFLTGIHNEQFF.

The chain has TRBV19 and TRBJ2-6; D is perhaps TRBD1 (5 bases). Looked up from germline, CDR1 is LNHDA and CDR2 is SQIVND (reference sequence). The V and J ends lost 2 bases and 0 bases respectively, with 8 bases between them. This CDR3 is built from 16 residues. The CDR3 nucleotides read TGTGCCAGTAGTATACAGGGCCTCTCTGGGGCCAACGTCCTGACTTTC. Translating gives CASSIQGLSGANVLTF.

This chain uses TRBV7-2 with TRBJ1-5; possible D gene TRBD1, 5 bases. The germline CDR1 and CDR2 sequences are SGHTA and FQGNSA. V lost 1 base to trimming and J lost 0 bases, with 10 bases between them. This CDR3 comprises 16 residues. CDR3 region: CASSLGQSFSNQPQHF. CDR3 bases: TGTGCCAGCAGCTTAGGACAGTCATTTAGCAATCAGCCCCAGCATTTT.

This clonotype was seen a few times. The CDR3 loop reads CASSSVGLASYNEQFF. CDR3 DNA sequence: TGTGCCAGCAGCTCTGTTGGACTAGCCTCCTACAATGAGCAGTTCTTC. The rearrangement uses TRBV7-9 and TRBJ2-1, with 8 bases fitting TRBD2. The germline V gene encodes CDR1 SEHNR and CDR2 FQNEAQ (reference sequence). The CDR3 totals 16 residues. V lost 4 bases to trimming and J lost 0 bases; unmatched junction nucleotides: 5.

V is TRBV5-1 and J is TRBJ1-2; D gene unclear. Germline V gene sequence: CDR1 SGHRS, CDR2 YFSETQ. Trimming pared 0 bases from V and 6 bases from J, leaving 21 bases between. This CDR3 spans 17 amino acids. The CDR3 sequence is CASSLAATPAAGDGYTF. In nucleotides, the CDR3 is TGCGCCAGCAGCTTGGCCGCGACTCCAGCTGCGGGCGATGGCTACACCTTC.

The V and J genes are TRBV4-1 and TRBJ1-4; a weak D match, TRBD1 (5 bases). V was clipped by 0 bases and J by 10 bases, with 18 bases between them. Germline lookup yields CDR1 MGHRA and CDR2 YSYEKL. The CDR3 extends over 16 amino acids. This CDR3 is CASSQEGEIGSGKLFF. CDR3 coding DNA: TGCGCCAGCAGCCAAGAAGGGGAGATTGGAAGTGGAAAACTGTTTTTT.

The J gene is TRBJ1-1, the V gene TRBV20-1; 10 nucleotides line up with TRBD1. J gave up 11 bases and V 3 bases, and 9 bases lay outside the gene matches. The CDR3 sequence is 13 residues long. Germline CDR1 DFQATT, CDR2 SNEGSKA (reference sequence). The CDR3 coding sequence is TGCAGTGCTAGCACCGGGGGGACAGGGGCCGCTTTCTTT. Translated, it gives CSASTGGTGAAFF.

This chain uses TRBV20-1 with TRBJ1-6; 9 nucleotides line up with TRBD1. The junction had 8 bases not matched to a gene; V was cut back by 5 bases and J by 6 bases. The CDR3 has 15 residues. CDR1 and CDR2 (germline): DFQATT, SNEGSKA (reference sequence). CDR3 loop: CSAPHPGQGNSPLHF. The CDR3 region has the DNA TGCAGTGCTCCACATCCGGGACAGGGTAATTCACCCCTCCACTTT.

This clonotype came up many times. The rearrangement links TRBV12-3 or TRBV12-4 to TRBJ2-1; unclear D gene. The V gene lost 8 bases and the J gene lost 2 bases, with 13 bases spanning the gap. This CDR3 region has 14 residues. The CDR3 reads CASESRMAYNEQFF. The CDR3, as DNA: TGTGCCAGCGAAAGCAGGATGGCCTACAATGAGCAGTTCTTC.

In the case of this clonotype: With a much larger clone just one base away, this may be a read error. V gene TRBV5-1 combines with J gene TRBJ2-1; tentatively, D is TRBD1 (5 bases). The CDR3 runs to 11 residues. V was clipped by 2 bases and J by 9 bases, with 6 bases between them. Germline values: CDR1 SGHRS, CDR2 YFSETQ. Here the CDR3 reads CASSFQGEQFF. The CDR3 DNA reads TGCGCCAGCAGCTTCCAGGGTGAGCAGTTCTTC.

The chain carries TRBV24-1 and TRBJ1-2; D not certain. Trimming pared 7 bases from V and 8 bases from J, leaving 4 bases between. Germline V CDR1 and CDR2: KGHDR, SFDVKD. This CDR3 spans 9 amino acids. This chain's CDR3 is CATSRGYTF. In nucleotides, the CDR3 is TGTGCCACCAGCAGGGGCTACACCTTC.

This clonotype came up many times. The chain joins TRBV6-5 to TRBJ2-6; D might be TRBD1 (5 bases). The V and J ends lost 6 bases and 9 bases respectively, with 15 bases between them. The CDR3 spans 14 residues. Germline CDR1 and CDR2: MNHEY and SVGAGI. The CDR3 protein is CASSYNDRSNVLTF. CDR3 coding DNA: TGTGCCAGCAGCTATAATGACAGAAGCAACGTCCTGACTTTC.

This rearrangement joins TRBV4-1 to TRBJ1-1; maybe TRBD1 (5 bases). With 3 bases removed from V and 3 bases from J, the gap between germline ends came to 20 bases. Germline-derived CDR1 and CDR2 are MGHRA and YSYEKL. This CDR3 has 17 amino acids. The DNA for the CDR3 is TGCGCCAGCAGCCACCTAAGGGGCCATCCCTGGGACACTGAAGCTTTCTTT. It yields the protein CASSHLRGHPWDTEAFF.

This clonotype occurred a few times. The rearrangement joins TRBV11-3 to TRBJ1-2; TRBD1 aligns across 7 bases. This CDR3 has 13 amino acids. The germline V gene has CDR1 SGHNT and CDR2 YENEEA. Unmatched junction bases numbered 5, after V lost 3 bases and J lost 7 bases. CDR3 loop: CASSLNRDSGYTF. The CDR3 nucleotides read TGTGCCAGCAGCTTGAACCGGGACAGTGGCTACACCTTC.

This clonotype has more than one count but fewer than ten. The chain is built from TRBV5-1 and TRBJ2-7, with a possible D match to TRBD1 (5 bases). In germline, CDR1 is SGHRS, CDR2 YFSETQ. V lost 2 bases and J lost 3, with 15 bases in between. This CDR3 has 15 residues. CDR3 bases: TGCGCCAGCAGCTTAACTGGGGCCGCCAACTACGAGCAGTACTTC. Amino acids: CASSLTGAANYEQYF.

This clonotype was detected many times. V usage is TRBV12-3 or TRBV12-4 and J usage is TRBJ2-5; D uncertain. Trimming removed 5 bases from V and 4 bases from J, with 8 bases in between. The CDR3 length is 12 residues. The CDR3 nucleotides are TGTGCCAGCAGTCCCATGGGAGAGACCCAGTACTTC. Translated: CASSPMGETQYF.

The table lists this clonotype with many counts. This chain uses TRBV9 with TRBJ2-4; 7 bases are shared with TRBD1. Judging by the DNA end, TRBJ2-7 fits better; the J call may be wrong. This CDR3 spans 15 amino acids. The germline V gene has CDR1 SGDLS and CDR2 YYNGEE. CDR3 amino acids: CASSVEGASLNEQYF. The CDR3 bases are TGTGCCAGCAGCGTAGAGGGGGCATCCTTAAACGAGCAGTACTTC.

The chain combines TRBV15 with TRBJ1-2; no firm D call. The CDR3 totals 14 residues. Trimming removed 0 bases from V and 6 bases from J, with 11 bases in between. CDR1 and CDR2 (germline): LNHNV, YYDKDF (reference sequence). The CDR3 loop reads CATSRDLVRDGYTF. The CDR3 DNA sequence: TGTGCCACCAGCAGAGATCTAGTCCGGGATGGCTACACCTTC.

Only a few counts were recorded for this clonotype. This chain links TRBV20-1 with TRBJ2-7, with D possibly TRBD2 on 5 matching bases. Germline lookup yields CDR1 DFQATT and CDR2 SNEGSKA (reference sequence). The V gene lost 3 bases and the J gene lost 10 bases, with 10 bases spanning the gap. This CDR3 contains 10 residues. In DNA form, the CDR3 reads TGCAGTGCTAGTGGAGCGGCCCAGTACTTC. It translates to CSASGAAQYF.

The rearrangement uses TRBV18 and TRBJ1-4, with D unclear. The V gene's germline CDR1 is KGHSH and CDR2 LQKENI. Trimming stripped 0 bases from V and 2 bases from J, with 13 bases between. This CDR3 has 17 amino acids. CDR3 protein: CASSPPLRGSTNEKLFF. As DNA, the CDR3 is TGTGCCAGCTCACCACCGCTGAGAGGGTCTACTAATGAAAAACTGTTTTTT.

This clonotype has a count of ten or more. The chain joins TRBV7-2 to TRBJ2-6; D is uncertain. The CDR3 has 14 residues. V shed 5 bases and J shed 6 bases, with 11 bases lying between them. CDR1 is SGHTA and CDR2 is FQGNSA in the germline V gene. Written as DNA, the CDR3 is TGTGCCAGCAGCCAACATGTGGAGGCCAACGTCCTGACTTTC. Translating gives CASSQHVEANVLTF.

The V call is TRBV28, the J call TRBJ1-1; D remains unclear. V lost 7 bases and J 1 base, leaving 25 bases between the germline ends. The CDR3 spans 18 residues. Germline V gives CDR1 MDHEN, CDR2 SYDVKM. In DNA, the CDR3 is TGTGCCAGCACCGCAACTAGGATTAAGAAAGAGCAGAACACTGAAGCTTTCTTT. It specifies CASTATRIKKEQNTEAFF.

The chain joins TRBV21-1 to TRBJ2-7; the D call TRBD2 from the table was never checked on the DNA. TRBV21-1 is classified as a pseudogene. This CDR3 region has 16 residues. CDR3 region: CASNLLLRATSYEQYF. The CDR3 DNA reads as TGTGCCAGCAATCTTTTACTCCGGGCTACCTCCTACGAGCAGTACTTC.

The table lists this clonotype with a few counts. The chain recombines TRBV13 with TRBJ2-7; no clear D gene. CDR3 length: 11 residues. The V gene lost 4 bases and the J gene lost 6 bases, with 7 bases spanning the gap. Germline CDR1 and CDR2: PRHDT and FYEKMQ (reference sequence). CDR3 coding DNA: TGTGCCAGCAGCTCGGAACCCGAGCAGTACTTC. This gives the protein CASSSEPEQYF.